This passage covers 4 T cell receptor beta chains from one sample sequenced in a study of blood T cell repertoires in COVID-19. Repertoires were generated with immunoSEQ multiplex PCR, while TCRdb's copy carries only in-frame clones and drops some. This sample yields around 100,000 clones, of which approximately 80% are seen a single time; around 4.8% belongs to the top ten. The specimen was peripheral blood. The receptors were sampled from a man aged 55 to 70 with acute or convalescent COVID-19.

In its sample, this clone was seen a few times. The V gene is TRBV19, the J gene TRBJ1-1, with a possible D match to TRBD1 (5 bases). Per germline, CDR1 LNHDA and CDR2 SQIVND (reference sequence). Between the trimmed V and J ends, which lost 5 bases and 3 bases, there was a span of 10 bases. The CDR3 loop spans 13 amino acids. In DNA form, the CDR3 reads TGTGCCAGTAGTGGGGCTTTGGACACTGAAGCTTTCTTT. As protein: CASSGALDTEAFF.

The rearrangement uses TRBV28 and TRBJ2-7; D may be TRBD1 (6 bases). Germline values: CDR1 MDHEN, CDR2 SYDVKM. The length of the CDR3 is 13 residues. Trimming left V 5 bases short and J 3 bases short, with 11 bases between. The CDR3 nucleotides read TGTGCCAGCAGTCCGGGACACATCTACGAGCAGTACTTC. It is translated as CASSPGHIYEQYF.

The count of this clone is one. The rearrangement joins TRBV2 to TRBJ1-5; weak D call: TRBD1 (6 bases). Germline V lookup: CDR1 SNHLY, CDR2 FYNNEI. The CDR3 is made up of 14 amino acids. V was cut by 4 bases and J by 4 bases, with 11 bases left in between. Written as DNA, the CDR3 is TGTGCCAGCAGTGCTGTCCAGGGGAATCAGCCCCAGCATTTT. Protein: CASSAVQGNQPQHF.

The chain recombines TRBV6-5 with TRBJ1-5; 7 nucleotides line up with TRBD1. CDR1 MNHEY and CDR2 SVGAGI come from the germline V gene. This CDR3 contains 15 residues. The V gene end was trimmed by 6 bases and the J gene end by 1 base; junction bases not matched to a gene: 6. CDR3 residues: CASRATGTSNQPQHF. The CDR3 DNA reads as TGTGCCAGCAGGGCGACAGGGACGAGCAATCAGCCCCAGCATTTT.